Listed below are T cell receptor beta chains from one sample, sequenced in a study of blood T cell repertoires in COVID-19. TCRdb keeps only in-frame clones here, not all; method: immunoSEQ multiplex PCR. The sample carries over 45,000 clones, roughly 80% recorded once. Source material: peripheral blood. These receptors were collected from a woman aged 55 to 70 with acute or convalescent COVID-19. Both conserved end residues are part of each CDR3. D genes are given only for firm matches. Not every row has a clone size; where given, it reads once, few, many or a size class.

V	J	size	D	CDR3	DNA
TRBV2	TRBJ2-6	NA	TRBD1	CASSPGQGVAGANVLTF	TGTGCCAGCAGTCCGGGACAGGGGGTTGCTGGGGCCAACGTCCTGACTTTC
TRBV7-2	TRBJ2-7	NA	TRBD2	CASSLAELAGRYEQYF	TGTGCCAGCAGCTTAGCTGAGCTAGCGGGGAGGTACGAGCAGTACTTC
TRBV9	TRBJ1-1	NA	NA	CASSSMGGAGTEAFF	TGTGCCAGCAGCTCCATGGGGGGGGCTGGGACTGAAGCTTTCTTT
TRBV4-1	TRBJ2-4	NA	TRBD2	CASSQEWAGGLASRAKNIQYF	TGCGCCAGCAGCCAAGAGTGGGCAGGAGGACTAGCGTCCCGAGCCAAAAACATTCAGTACTTC
TRBV28	TRBJ1-2	NA	TRBD1	CASRLTGADGYTF	TGTGCCAGCAGATTGACAGGGGCTGACGGCTACACCTTC
TRBV5-1	TRBJ2-5	once	TRBD2	CASSLMSSGRQIQETQYF	TGCGCCAGCAGCTTGATGTCTAGCGGGAGGCAGATCCAAGAGACCCAGTACTTC
TRBV7-2	TRBJ2-1	NA	TRBD2	CASSFDRLAGIVYNEQFF	TGTGCCAGCAGCTTTGATCGGCTAGCGGGCATAGTCTACAATGAGCAGTTCTTC
TRBV27	TRBJ1-5	few	TRBD1	CASSSQGSNQPQHF	TGTGCCAGCAGTTCACAGGGGAGCAATCAGCCCCAGCATTTT
TRBV16	TRBJ1-6	once	NA	CASSNRGLNSPLHF	TGTGCCAGCAGCAACCGGGGTCTTAATTCACCCCTCCACTTT
TRBV5-1	TRBJ2-3	NA	TRBD2	CASSSGLAGGSTDTQYF	TGCGCCAGCAGCTCGGGACTAGCGGGAGGAAGCACAGATACGCAGTATTTT
TRBV7-2	TRBJ1-3	NA	NA	CASSRGHVSPGNTIYF	TGTGCCAGCAGCAGGGGACATGTCTCTCCGGGAAACACCATATATTTT
TRBV2	TRBJ1-2	once	TRBD1	CASSVGTGGYCGYGYTF	TGTGCCAGCAGTGTGGGGACAGGGGGCTATTGTGGCTATGGCTACACCTTC
TRBV30	TRBJ1-2	NA	TRBD1	CAWSGQGNYGYTF	TGTGCCTGGAGTGGACAGGGAAACTATGGCTACACCTTC
TRBV4-2	TRBJ2-5	few	NA	CASSLGASETQYF	TGTGCCAGCAGCCTGGGGGCTAGCGAGACCCAGTACTTC
TRBV5-1	TRBJ1-1	once	TRBD1	CASSLRQGMRNTEAFF	TGCGCCAGCAGCCTACGACAGGGGATGAGGAACACTGAAGCTTTCTTT
TRBV9	TRBJ1-1	NA	TRBD1	CASSVVGTGGPEAFF	TGTGCCAGCAGCGTAGTAGGGACAGGGGGACCTGAAGCTTTCTTT
TRBV19	TRBJ1-2	once	NA	CASGPGASYGYTF	TGTGCCAGTGGTCCAGGGGCCTCCTATGGCTACACCTTC
TRBV6-5	TRBJ1-5	NA	NA	CASRARAHQPQHF	TGTGCCAGCAGAGCGCGGGCGCATCAGCCCCAGCATTTT
TRBV7-9	TRBJ1-1	NA	NA	CASSLVQGLTEAFF	TGTGCCAGCAGCTTAGTGCAGGGTTTGACTGAAGCTTTCTTT
TRBV19	TRBJ1-6	NA	NA	CASSTRGLTYNSPLHF	TGTGCCAGTAGTACCAGGGGTTTAACTTATAATTCGCCCCTCCACTTT
TRBV18	TRBJ1-4	NA	TRBD1	CASSRATGGNEKLFF	TGTGCCAGCTCACGTGCGACAGGGGGGAATGAAAAACTGTTTTTT
TRBV6-5	TRBJ2-3	NA	NA	CASKTAPSTDTQYF	TGTGCCAGCAAAACAGCTCCTAGCACAGATACGCAGTATTTT
TRBV7-3	TRBJ2-1	NA	NA	CASSLKGGEQFF	TGTGCCAGCAGCTTAAAGGGAGGTGAGCAGTTCTTC
TRBV19	TRBJ1-5	once	NA	CASTLDRYSNQPQHF	TGTGCCAGTACCCTAGATCGATATAGCAATCAGCCCCAGCATTTT
TRBV10-3	TRBJ2-4	NA	TRBD2	CAISETALAGGAKNIQYF	TGTGCCATCAGTGAAACAGCACTAGCGGGAGGAGCCAAAAACATTCAGTACTTC
TRBV10-2	TRBJ2-5	NA	TRBD2	CASSATSAETQYF	TGCGCCAGCTCTGCGACTAGCGCAGAGACCCAGTACTTC
TRBV12-5	TRBJ2-6	NA	NA	CASGLVIGGANVLTF	TGTGCTAGTGGTTTGGTAATCGGTGGGGCCAACGTCCTGACTTTC
TRBV11-2	TRBJ1-6	NA	TRBD1	CASSRRQGAYSPLHF	TGTGCCAGCAGCAGACGACAGGGAGCATATTCACCCCTCCACTTT
TRBV20-1	TRBJ1-2	NA	NA	CSAREKYGYTF	TGCAGTGCTAGGGAGAAGTATGGCTACACCTTC
TRBV5-1	TRBJ1-6	NA	NA	CASTLGYAGLDSPLHF	TGCGCCAGCACCTTGGGGTATGCGGGATTGGATTCACCCCTCCACTTT
TRBV2	TRBJ2-1	NA	TRBD2	CASTQGGLAGNNEQFF	TGTGCCAGCACCCAGGGGGGACTAGCGGGAAACAATGAGCAGTTCTTC
TRBV13	TRBJ1-6	few	TRBD1	CASSSPGTGVNSPLHF	TGTGCCAGCAGCTCTCCTGGGACAGGGGTTAATTCACCCCTCCACTTT
TRBV5-1	TRBJ2-2	NA	TRBD2	CASSWGLAGNTGELFF	TGCGCCAGCAGCTGGGGACTAGCGGGGAACACCGGGGAGCTGTTTTTT
TRBV29-1	TRBJ1-1	few	NA	CSVAQTGNTEAFF	TGCAGCGTTGCCCAGACGGGGAACACTGAAGCTTTCTTT
TRBV18	TRBJ1-2	NA	TRBD1	CASSPTGGPGYTF	TGTGCCAGCTCACCGACAGGGGGCCCTGGCTACACCTTC
TRBV7-6	TRBJ1-1	NA	NA	CASSLVESGPNTEAFF	TGTGCCAGCAGCTTAGTGGAGTCAGGGCCGAACACTGAAGCTTTCTTT
TRBV28	TRBJ2-1	NA	NA	CASSPPDRRSNEQFF	TGTGCCAGCAGTCCTCCTGATAGAAGGAGCAATGAGCAGTTCTTC
TRBV29-1	TRBJ1-4	once	TRBD1	CSVGQGGAEKLFF	TGCAGCGTTGGACAGGGGGGAGCGGAAAAACTGTTTTTT
TRBV5-6	TRBJ2-6	NA	NA	CASSFREQDGPGANVLTF	TGTGCCAGCAGCTTTCGGGAGCAAGATGGGCCTGGGGCCAACGTCCTGACTTTC
TRBV5-6	TRBJ2-7	NA	TRBD2	CASSLVSSGGEQYF	TGTGCCAGCAGCTTGGTATCTAGCGGGGGCGAGCAGTACTTC
TRBV27	TRBJ2-7	NA	TRBD1	CASSDPGTGVYEQYF	TGTGCCAGCAGCGACCCCGGGACAGGAGTCTACGAGCAGTACTTC
TRBV6-5	TRBJ1-2	NA	TRBD1	CASWTGGGYTF	TGTGCCAGCTGGACAGGGGGAGGCTACACCTTC
TRBV7-3	TRBJ2-2	NA	TRBD1	CASSLDRGVTGELFF	TGTGCCAGCAGCTTAGACAGGGGAGTCACCGGGGAGCTGTTTTTT
TRBV7-9	TRBJ1-2	once	NA	CAVEWNYGYTF	TGTGCCGTAGAATGGAACTATGGCTACACCTTC
TRBV5-1	TRBJ2-7	NA	TRBD2	CASSPRTSLDIYEQYF	TGCGCCAGCAGCCCCCGGACTAGTCTGGATATTTACGAGCAGTACTTC
TRBV2	TRBJ2-5	NA	TRBD1	CASGVMGQGGETQYF	TGTGCCAGCGGCGTTATGGGACAGGGTGGGGAGACCCAGTACTTC
TRBV18	TRBJ1-1	NA	NA	CASRTTGGTEAFF	TGTGCCAGCCGGACTACGGGGGGCACTGAAGCTTTCTTT
TRBV5-1	TRBJ2-7	NA	NA	CASREQVSSYEQYF	TGCGCCAGCCGTGAACAGGTCTCCTCCTACGAGCAGTACTTC
TRBV21-1	TRBJ2-2	large	NA	CASSKVLVLNTGELFF	TGTGCCAGCAGCAAGGTTCTAGTCCTGAACACCGGGGAGCTGTTTTTT
TRBV25-1	TRBJ2-7	NA	NA	CASSHSPYEQYF	TGTGCCAGCAGTCACAGCCCCTACGAGCAGTACTTC
TRBV18	TRBJ1-2	NA	NA	CASSPGRRYGYTF	TGTGCCAGCTCACCCGGGAGAAGGTATGGCTACACCTTC
TRBV11-3	TRBJ2-3	NA	TRBD1	CASSLGQGATDTQYF	TGTGCCAGCAGCTTGGGACAGGGGGCCACAGATACGCAGTATTTT
TRBV5-1	TRBJ2-3	NA	NA	CASSLNTGSDTQYF	TGCGCCAGCAGCTTAAACACAGGGTCAGATACGCAGTATTTT
TRBV11-2	TRBJ2-1	NA	TRBD2	CASSFQAGGSRIYNEQFF	TGTGCCAGCAGCTTCCAAGCGGGGGGTAGTAGGATCTACAATGAGCAGTTCTTC